The clone carrying this T cell receptor beta chain showed up just a few times. The antigen is unknown. This CDR3 contains 16 residues. From germline, CDR1 is SGHRS and CDR2 YFSETQ. Trimming pared 7 bases from V and 0 bases from J, leaving 19 bases between. This record comes from a study of T-cell memory formation after mild COVID-19. The study's findings and limits: Cross-reactive memory apparently joined, as some responding clones appeared in pre-infection memory.

Via MiXCR, TCRdb re-called the 5' RACE reads, giving one row per CDR3 protein. The sample contains hundreds of thousands of distinct CDR3 sequences, around a sixth of which appear only once. The sequence was obtained from an adult woman who had mild COVID-19 (a few samples of this study predate the infection). Cell type and time point are not known. Sequencing input: PBMCs or a T cell subset sorted from them (not recorded which). The rearrangement uses TRBV5-1 and TRBJ1-1; a weak D match, TRBD1 (6 bases). CDR3 amino acids: CASQAGAGEVNTEAFF. For the CDR3, the DNA is TGCGCCAGCCAAGCAGGGGCGGGGGAGGTGAACACTGAAGCTTTCTTT.